This record concerns one T cell receptor beta chain sequence. As handled by the study authors: Researchers report that nucleated cell counts were estimated from reference gene primer amplification. Produced via immunoSEQ multiplex PCR; TCRdb's table is partial and in-frame only. For V, J and clone size, that table is used; D and trimming come from the DNA. The sample yields just under 350,000 clones, around four fifths seen once. This sample is part of a study of blood T cell repertoires in COVID-19. Study information: Spain, Italy and the United States supplied samples that represented acute and convalescent COVID-19. PBMCs, B-cell-depleted T cells, or T cells provided the cDNA or gDNA that made up the material.

The CDR3 extends over 20 amino acids. V was pared by 0 bases and J by 1 base, with 3 bases of the junction left unmatched. The germline V gene encodes CDR1 SNHLY and CDR2 FYNNEI. The sequenced sample consisted of peripheral blood. This clonotype was obtained from a man aged 25 to 40 with active or convalescent COVID-19. The gene calls are TRBV2 and TRBJ2-6; 16 positions match TRBD2. The DNA for the CDR3 is TGTGCCAGCAGTGAAGCGCCGGGACTAGCGGGGGGGTCTGGGGCCAACGTCCTGACTTTC. Translation gives CASSEAPGLAGGSGANVLTF.